This T cell receptor beta chain was sequenced for a study of blood T cell repertoires in COVID-19. At the level of the study: Italy, Spain and the United States were the sources of the convalescent and acute COVID-19 samples. T cells, B-cell-depleted T cells, or PBMCs supplied cDNA or gDNA.

Per the original methods: The assay estimated nucleated cells by amplifying reference gene primers. The protocol was immunoSEQ multiplex PCR, while the TCRdb copy is restricted to in-frame clones and leaves out a portion. V, J and clone size reflect that table, while D and trimming were determined from the DNA. The profile shows fewer than 20,000 clones, about 89% of them singletons. The clonotype was recovered from an elderly man with acute or convalescent COVID-19. The specimen sequenced was peripheral blood.

In DNA, the CDR3 is TGTGCCAGCAGCTCCTTTGCGATAAAATACGAGCAGTACTTC. Protein sequence: CASSSFAIKYEQYF. J is TRBJ2-7 and V is TRBV5-6; the D is unclear. The CDR3 spans 14 residues. Trimming left V 3 bases short and J 4 bases short, with 14 bases between. Germline V lookup: CDR1 SGHDT, CDR2 YYEEEE.